The 8 T cell receptor beta chains below all came from one sample that was sequenced in a study of shared clonotypes between healthy human individuals. Sequenced by immunoSEQ multiplex PCR; TCRdb stores in-frame clones only, minus some. The table records over a million clones, about 75% of them present only once. Material: memory CD4+ T cells sorted from blood. The subset was: CD45RA-negative fraction. The receptors come from a man younger than 35 in good health.

The chain uses TRBV5-1 and TRBJ2-2; D is perhaps TRBD1 (5 bases). The germline V gene encodes CDR1 SGHRS and CDR2 YFSETQ. Trimming shortened V by 4 bases and J by 0 bases, and 7 bases separated the two germline ends. This CDR3 region has 14 residues. The chain's CDR3 is CASSMDTNTGELFF. The CDR3 DNA reads as TGCGCCAGCAGCATGGACACGAACACCGGGGAGCTGTTTTTT.

The sample holds a few counts of this clone. The V and J genes are TRBV18 and TRBJ2-7; D tentatively fits TRBD1 or TRBD2 (6 bases each). Trimming shortened V by 3 bases and J by 0 bases, and 12 bases separated the two germline ends. CDR1 is KGHSH and CDR2 is LQKENI in the germline V gene. CDR3 length equals 15 residues. The CDR3 DNA reads TGTGCCAGCTCACCGAGGGGGGCACTCTCCTACGAGCAGTACTTC. It codes for CASSPRGALSYEQYF.

Details on this clone: Other DNA variants within this sample encode the same CDR3. The V call is TRBV7-2, the J call TRBJ2-7; TRBD1 matches at 10 bases. The J segment lost 0 bases and the V segment lost 4 bases, leaving 0 bases of the junction unmatched. CDR3 length: 14 residues. Germline-derived CDR1 and CDR2 are SGHTA and FQGNSA. CDR3 amino acids: CASSWDRGSYEQYF. The CDR3 DNA reads as TGTGCCAGCAGCTGGGACAGGGGCTCCTACGAGCAGTACTTC.

This clone is a singleton in its sample. The CDR3 here is CASSADKAQPQHF. The CDR3 coding sequence is TGTGCCAGCAGCGCGGACAAGGCCCAGCCCCAGCATTTT. The chain couples TRBV2 to TRBJ1-5, with D possibly TRBD1 on 5 matching bases. The CDR3 covers 13 residues. Germline values: CDR1 SNHLY, CDR2 FYNNEI. Deletions cut 6 bases from V and 7 bases from J, with 13 bases between.

The chain links TRBV29-1 to TRBJ2-5; TRBD1 matches at 8 bases. Germline V lookup: CDR1 SQVTM, CDR2 ANQGSEA. The J segment lost 3 bases and the V segment lost 5 bases, leaving 2 bases of the junction unmatched. The CDR3 sequence is 12 residues long. CDR3 region: CSVRTGKETQYF. The CDR3 DNA reads as TGCAGCGTTCGGACAGGGAAAGAGACCCAGTACTTC.

As regards this clone: This specimen includes other DNA sequences encoding the same CDR3. The chain recombines TRBV7-2 with TRBJ1-1; D remains unclear. The germline CDR1 and CDR2 sequences are SGHTA and FQGNSA. The V end was cut by 4 bases, the J end by 1 base, with 7 bases between. The CDR3 is made up of 13 amino acids. CDR3 DNA: TGTGCCAGCAGCTCGACGGGGAACACTGAAGCTTTCTTT. Protein product: CASSSTGNTEAFF.

This chain joins TRBV28 and TRBJ1-4; no clear D gene. CDR3 size: 13 residues. The germline V gene has CDR1 MDHEN and CDR2 SYDVKM. Deletions cut 8 bases from V and 4 bases from J, with 11 bases between. The CDR3 DNA follows: TGTGCCAGCGGTCGGTTCCTTAATGAAAAACTGTTTTTT. This sequence encodes CASGRFLNEKLFF. The entire variable domain, with the rest obtained from reference TRBV28 and TRBJ1-4, is as follows: DVKVTQSSRYLVKRTGEKVFLECVQDMDHENMFWYRQDPGLGLRLIYFSYDVKMKEKGDIPEGYSVSREKKERFSLILESASTNQTSMYLCASGRFLNEKLFFGSGTQLSVL.

The chain joins TRBV12-5 to TRBJ2-5; TRBD1 might be the D (5 bases). Germline loops: CDR1 LGHNT, CDR2 FRNRAP. V lost 2 bases to trimming and J lost 7 bases, with 11 bases between them. CDR3 length: 13 residues. The CDR3 reads CASGLPQGATQYF. In DNA form, the CDR3 reads TGTGCTAGTGGTTTGCCGCAGGGTGCGACCCAGTACTTC.